This T cell receptor (beta chain) was captured by sequencing in a study of T-cell reconstitution after alpha-beta-depleted transplantation in children. As it was prepared, the TCRbeta library received unique molecular identifiers. MiXCR was run by TCRdb on the PCR reads, yielding one entry per CDR3 protein. The top ten hold approximately 8.2% of the sample, which has around 270,000 distinct CDR3 sequences, nearly 8% seen once. In this sample, this clonotype turned up many times. Its antigen is undetermined. The CDR3 spans 12 residues. In germline, CDR1 is SQVTM, CDR2 ANQGSEA. V was cut by 8 bases and J by 7 bases, with 15 bases left in between. Study results and caveats: Among T cells one year after transplant, newly produced cells accounted for most counts and diversity. Surviving recipient T cells and intrathymic progenitors accounted for some patients' high TCRbeta diversity at day 60. Reportedly, only several hundred clones from non-depleted graft cells drove alpha-beta T-cell counts at about two months.

The chain links TRBV29-1 to TRBJ2-4; D perhaps matches TRBD1 (6 bases). The source was peripheral blood, collected 360 days after TCRalphabeta/CD19-depleted stem cell transplant. The receptor was derived from a female patient aged 2-9 years who had a stem cell transplant for Fanconi anemia, so the T cells may come from the graft donor. The CDR3 bases are TGCAGCTCCTGGGACAAAAATAACATTCAGTACTTC. Residues: CSSWDKNNIQYF.